This T cell receptor (beta chain) was recorded in a study of glioma-infiltrating T cells after dendritic cell vaccination. Time point: after dendritic cell vaccination, including at tumor progression/relapse. Only patients with spare fresh-frozen tumor and over two years of follow-up were included. Input was around 2 ug genomic DNA, or all available if less. Amplification used 60 V beta primers and 13 J beta primers. The repertoire was sequenced with immunoSEQ multiplex PCR; TCRdb's copy has only in-frame clones and lacks some. The data hold 100,000 or so clones, with around 80% observed a single time. On this clone: Its target is unknown.

Findings and caveats of the study: Higher pretreatment TIL content predicted longer progression-free time and survival.

This TCR derives from a human donor with glioblastoma. The sequenced sample was blood, obtained after dendritic cell vaccination.

CDR3 nucleotide sequence: TGTGCCACCAGCCTACGGACTCGAAGTGGAGAGACCCAGTACTTC. It yields the protein CATSLRTRSGETQYF. The rearrangement uses TRBV15 and TRBJ2-5; a possible D gene is TRBD2 (5 bases). V gave up 5 bases and J gave up 4 bases, with 17 bases separating them. The germline V gene encodes CDR1 LNHNV and CDR2 YYDKDF (reference sequence). This CDR3 is 15 amino acids long.